The entry below describes one T cell receptor (beta chain). What it binds is not known. With 60 Vbeta and 13 Jbeta primers, the PCR was carried out. Method: immunoSEQ multiplex PCR; TCRdb's copy keeps in-frame clones and lacks some. The data contain 150,000 to 200,000 clones, approximately 78% of them singletons. This entry is derived from a study of cytomegalovirus exposure and HLA in healthy donors. Findings and caveats of the study: Near-uniform donor sequencing depth was presumed by presence/absence analyses.

Losses at the gene ends were 3 bases for V and 4 bases for J; bases not matched to a gene: 7. Germline CDR1 reads SGHRS; CDR2 reads YFSETQ. The CDR3 contains 14 residues. The clonotype originates from a woman aged 18 to 35 in good health and CMV-seronegative. The sample was PBMCs. The chain is built from TRBV5-1 and TRBJ2-7; TRBD1 agrees at 7 bases. CDR3 residues: CASSSTGRLYEQYF. The CDR3 coding sequence is TGCGCCAGCAGCTCGACAGGGCGATTGTACGAGCAGTACTTC.